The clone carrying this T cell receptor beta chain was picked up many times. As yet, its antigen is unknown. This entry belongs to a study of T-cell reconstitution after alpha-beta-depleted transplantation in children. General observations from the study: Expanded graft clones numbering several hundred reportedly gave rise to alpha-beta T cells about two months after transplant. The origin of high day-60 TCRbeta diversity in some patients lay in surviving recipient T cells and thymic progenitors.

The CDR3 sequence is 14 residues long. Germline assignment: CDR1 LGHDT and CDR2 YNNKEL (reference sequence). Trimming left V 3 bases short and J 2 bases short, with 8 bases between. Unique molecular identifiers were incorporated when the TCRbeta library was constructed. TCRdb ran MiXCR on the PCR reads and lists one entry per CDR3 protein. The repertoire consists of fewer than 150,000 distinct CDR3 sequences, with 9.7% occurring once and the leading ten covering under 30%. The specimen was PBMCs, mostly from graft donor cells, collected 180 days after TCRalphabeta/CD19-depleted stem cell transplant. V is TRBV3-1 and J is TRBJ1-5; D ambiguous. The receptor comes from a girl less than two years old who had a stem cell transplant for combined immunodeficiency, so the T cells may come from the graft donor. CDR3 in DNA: TGTGCCAGCAGCCAGGGCCGAGGCAATCAGCCCCAGCATTTT. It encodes CASSQGRGNQPQHF.